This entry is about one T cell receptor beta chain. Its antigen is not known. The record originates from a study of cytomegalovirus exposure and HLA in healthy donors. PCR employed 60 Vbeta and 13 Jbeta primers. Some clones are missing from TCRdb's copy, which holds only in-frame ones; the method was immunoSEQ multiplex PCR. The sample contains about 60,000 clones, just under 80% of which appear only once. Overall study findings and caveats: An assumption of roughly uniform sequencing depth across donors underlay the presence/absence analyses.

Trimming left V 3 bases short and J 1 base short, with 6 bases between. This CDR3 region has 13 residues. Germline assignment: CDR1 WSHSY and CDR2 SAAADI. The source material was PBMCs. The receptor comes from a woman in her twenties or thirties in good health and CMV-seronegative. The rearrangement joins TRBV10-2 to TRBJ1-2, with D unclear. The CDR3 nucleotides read TGCGCCAGCAGTGAAACCAGTAACTATGGCTACACCTTC. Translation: CASSETSNYGYTF.